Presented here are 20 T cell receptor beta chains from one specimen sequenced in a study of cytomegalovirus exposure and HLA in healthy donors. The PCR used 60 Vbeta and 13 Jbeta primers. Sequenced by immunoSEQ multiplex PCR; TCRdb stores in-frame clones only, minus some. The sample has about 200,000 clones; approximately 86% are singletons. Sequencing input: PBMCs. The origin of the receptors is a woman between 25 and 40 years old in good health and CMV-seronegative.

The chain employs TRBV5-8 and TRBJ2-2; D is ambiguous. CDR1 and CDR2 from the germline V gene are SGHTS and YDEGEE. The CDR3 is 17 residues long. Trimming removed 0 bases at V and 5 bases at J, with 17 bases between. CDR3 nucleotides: TGTGCCAGCAGCTTGGCCCGTTTCCTAGAAAGGACCGGGGAGCTGTTTTTT. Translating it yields CASSLARFLERTGELFF.

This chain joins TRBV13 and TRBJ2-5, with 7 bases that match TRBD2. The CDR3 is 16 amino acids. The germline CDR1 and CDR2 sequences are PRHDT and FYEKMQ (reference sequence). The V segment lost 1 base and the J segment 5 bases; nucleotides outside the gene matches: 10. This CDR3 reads CASSLVGWGGPETQYF. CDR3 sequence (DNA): TGTGCCAGCAGCTTAGTGGGATGGGGGGGTCCGGAGACCCAGTACTTC.

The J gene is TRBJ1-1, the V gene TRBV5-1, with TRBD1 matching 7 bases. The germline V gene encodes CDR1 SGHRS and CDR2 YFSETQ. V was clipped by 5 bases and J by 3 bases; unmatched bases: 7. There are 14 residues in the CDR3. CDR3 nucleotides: TGCGCCAGCAGTATACAGGGGCAGGACACTGAAGCTTTCTTT. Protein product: CASSIQGQDTEAFF.

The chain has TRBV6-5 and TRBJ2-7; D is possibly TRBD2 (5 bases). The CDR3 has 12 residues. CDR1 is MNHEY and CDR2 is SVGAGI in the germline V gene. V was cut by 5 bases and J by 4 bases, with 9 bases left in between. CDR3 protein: CASSRGDYEQYF. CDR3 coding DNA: TGTGCCAGCAGTCGGGGTGATTACGAGCAGTACTTC.

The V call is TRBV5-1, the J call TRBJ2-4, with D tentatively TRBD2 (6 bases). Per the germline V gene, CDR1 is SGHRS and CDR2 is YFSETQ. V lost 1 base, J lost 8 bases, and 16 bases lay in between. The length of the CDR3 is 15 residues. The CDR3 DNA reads TGCGCCAGCAGCTTGATGGCGGGGTCCGAAGACATTCAGTACTTC. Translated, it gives CASSLMAGSEDIQYF.

The CDR3 DNA sequence: TGTGCCACCAGCAGAGGAGGACTAGCGGAGCAAAGCTCCTACAATGAGCAGTTCTTC. It specifies CATSRGGLAEQSSYNEQFF. V is TRBV15 and J is TRBJ2-1; 10 nucleotides align to TRBD2. The CDR3 contains 19 residues. Germline CDR1 LNHNV, CDR2 YYDKDF (reference sequence). The trim removed 1 base at V and 0 bases at J, leaving 9 bases unmatched. The whole variable domain, filled in from reference TRBV15 and TRBJ2-1, reads DAMVIQNPRYQVTQFGKPVTLSCSQTLNHNVMYWYQQKSSQAPKLLFHYYDKDFNNEADTPDNFQSRRPNTSFCFLDIRSPGLGDTAMYLCATSRGGLAEQSSYNEQFFGPGTRLTVL.

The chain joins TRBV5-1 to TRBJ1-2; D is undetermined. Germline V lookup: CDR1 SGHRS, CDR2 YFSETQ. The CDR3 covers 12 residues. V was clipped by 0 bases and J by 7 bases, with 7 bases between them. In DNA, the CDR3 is TGCGCCAGCAGCTTGGGAATCGGTGGCTACACCTTC. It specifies CASSLGIGGYTF.

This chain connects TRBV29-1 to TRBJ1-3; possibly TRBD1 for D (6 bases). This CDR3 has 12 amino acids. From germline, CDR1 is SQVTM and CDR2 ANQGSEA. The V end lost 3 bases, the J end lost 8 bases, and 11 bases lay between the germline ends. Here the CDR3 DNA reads TGCAGCGTTGATTACAGGGAAGACACCATATATTTT. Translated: CSVDYREDTIYF.

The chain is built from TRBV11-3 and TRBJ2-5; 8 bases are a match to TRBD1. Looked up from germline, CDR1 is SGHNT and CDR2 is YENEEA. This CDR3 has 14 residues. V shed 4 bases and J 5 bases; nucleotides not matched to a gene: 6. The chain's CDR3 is CASSSTGERETQYF. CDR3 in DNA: TGTGCCAGCAGCTCGACAGGGGAACGTGAGACCCAGTACTTC.

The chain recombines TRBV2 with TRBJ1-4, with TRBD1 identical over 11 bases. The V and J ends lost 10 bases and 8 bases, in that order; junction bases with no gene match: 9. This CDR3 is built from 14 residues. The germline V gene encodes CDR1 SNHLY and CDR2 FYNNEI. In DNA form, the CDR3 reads TGTGCCACGCAGGCGGGGACAGGGGGAGAAAAACTGTTTTTT. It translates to CATQAGTGGEKLFF.

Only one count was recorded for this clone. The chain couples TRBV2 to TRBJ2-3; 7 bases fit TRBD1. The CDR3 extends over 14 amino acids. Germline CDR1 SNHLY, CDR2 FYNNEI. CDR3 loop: CAYSHRGRTDTQYF. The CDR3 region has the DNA TGTGCGTACTCCCACAGGGGACGCACAGATACGCAGTATTTT.

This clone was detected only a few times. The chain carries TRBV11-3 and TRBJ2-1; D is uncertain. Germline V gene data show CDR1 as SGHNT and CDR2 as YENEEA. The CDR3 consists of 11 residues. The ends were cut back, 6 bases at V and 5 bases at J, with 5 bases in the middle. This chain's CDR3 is CASSGDNEQFF. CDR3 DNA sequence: TGTGCCAGCAGTGGAGACAATGAGCAGTTCTTC.

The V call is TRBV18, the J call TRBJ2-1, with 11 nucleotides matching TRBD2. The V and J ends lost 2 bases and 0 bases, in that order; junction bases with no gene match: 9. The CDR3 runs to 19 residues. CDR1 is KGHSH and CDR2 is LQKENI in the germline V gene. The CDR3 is CASSPRGLADTSSYNEQFF. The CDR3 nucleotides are TGTGCCAGCTCACCAAGGGGACTAGCGGATACTAGCTCCTACAATGAGCAGTTCTTC.

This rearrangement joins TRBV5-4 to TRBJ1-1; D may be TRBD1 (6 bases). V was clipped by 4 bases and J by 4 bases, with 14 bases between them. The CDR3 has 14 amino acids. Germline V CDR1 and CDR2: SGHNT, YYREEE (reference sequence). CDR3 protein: CASSPVGGSTEAFF. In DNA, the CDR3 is TGTGCCAGCAGCCCGGTAGGGGGTTCCACTGAAGCTTTCTTT.

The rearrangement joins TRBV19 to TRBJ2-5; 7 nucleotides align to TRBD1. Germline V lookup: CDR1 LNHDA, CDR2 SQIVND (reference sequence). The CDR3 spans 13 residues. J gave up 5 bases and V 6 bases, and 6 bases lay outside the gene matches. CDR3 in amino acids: CASSGQAAETQYF. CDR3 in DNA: TGTGCCAGTAGCGGACAGGCGGCGGAGACCCAGTACTTC.

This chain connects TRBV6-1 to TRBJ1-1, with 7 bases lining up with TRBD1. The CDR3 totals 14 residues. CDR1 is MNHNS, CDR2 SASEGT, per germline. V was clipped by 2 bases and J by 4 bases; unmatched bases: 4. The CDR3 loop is CASSEQTGRTEAFF. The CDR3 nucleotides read TGTGCCAGCAGTGAACAGACAGGGCGCACTGAAGCTTTCTTT.

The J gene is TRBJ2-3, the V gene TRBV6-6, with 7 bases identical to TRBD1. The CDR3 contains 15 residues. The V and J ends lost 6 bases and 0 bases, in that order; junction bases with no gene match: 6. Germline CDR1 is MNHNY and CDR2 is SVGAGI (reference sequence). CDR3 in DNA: TGTGCCAGCAGCTCCCGGACAGGAAGCACAGATACGCAGTATTTT. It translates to CASSSRTGSTDTQYF.

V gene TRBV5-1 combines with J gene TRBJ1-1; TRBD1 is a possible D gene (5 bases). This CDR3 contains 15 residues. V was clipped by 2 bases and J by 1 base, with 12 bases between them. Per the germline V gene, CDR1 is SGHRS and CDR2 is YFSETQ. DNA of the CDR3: TGCGCCAGCAGCTTCACGGGCGGGGGGAACACTGAAGCTTTCTTT. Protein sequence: CASSFTGGGNTEAFF. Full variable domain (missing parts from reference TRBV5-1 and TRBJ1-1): KAGVTQTPRYLIKTRGQQVTLSCSPISGHRSVSWYQQTPGQGLQFLFEYFSETQRNKGNFPGRFSGRQFSNSRSEMNVSTLELGDSALYLCASSFTGGGNTEAFFGQGTRLTVV.

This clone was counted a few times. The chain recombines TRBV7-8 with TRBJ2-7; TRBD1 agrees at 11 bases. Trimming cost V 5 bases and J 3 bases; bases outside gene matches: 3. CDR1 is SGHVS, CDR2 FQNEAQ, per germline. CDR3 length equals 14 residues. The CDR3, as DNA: TGTGCCAGCAGCACCGGGACAGGGGGCTACGAGCAGTACTTC. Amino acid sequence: CASSTGTGGYEQYF.

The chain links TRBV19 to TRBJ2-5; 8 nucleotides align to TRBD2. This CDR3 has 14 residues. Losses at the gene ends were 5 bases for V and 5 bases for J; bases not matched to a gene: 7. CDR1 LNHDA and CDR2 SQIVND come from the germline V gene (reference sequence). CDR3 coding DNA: TGTGCCAGTAGTGTAACTAGCGGAGTGGAGACCCAGTACTTC. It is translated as CASSVTSGVETQYF.